Following are 3 T cell receptor beta chains from one sample sequenced in a study of T cell changes during pregnancy in multiple sclerosis. TCRdb's table, derived via immunoSEQ multiplex PCR, lists solely in-frame clones and lacks some. The data contain tens of thousands of clones, approximately 91% of them singletons. The sequencing used peripheral blood, collected after pregnancy. These receptors were taken from a female donor with multiple sclerosis, enrolled in a pregnancy study.

The J gene is TRBJ2-5, the V gene TRBV5-6; 11 bases agree with TRBD2. Germline values: CDR1 SGHDT, CDR2 YYEEEE. The junction had 13 bases not matched to a gene; V was cut back by 1 base and J by 5 bases. CDR3 length equals 18 residues. CDR3 sequence: CASSLPGTSGGGAETQYF. DNA for the CDR3: TGTGCCAGCAGCTTGCCCGGCACTAGCGGGGGCGGGGCGGAGACCCAGTACTTC.

The chain carries TRBV28 and TRBJ1-5; maybe TRBD1 (6 bases). V lost 6 bases to trimming and J lost 10 bases, with 19 bases between them. CDR1 is MDHEN and CDR2 is SYDVKM in the germline V gene. The CDR3 contains 14 residues. This CDR3 is CASSPPGHPKPQHF. In nucleotides, the CDR3 is TGTGCCAGCAGCCCTCCGGGACATCCGAAACCCCAGCATTTT.

The table lists this clone with a count of one. The V and J genes are TRBV2 and TRBJ2-7; a weak D match, TRBD2 (6 bases). Per the germline V gene, CDR1 is SNHLY and CDR2 is FYNNEI. The CDR3 sequence is 15 residues long. V lost 3 bases and J 9 bases, leaving 21 bases between the germline ends. The CDR3 loop reads CASSETGPYYGGQYF. The CDR3 DNA reads as TGTGCCAGCAGTGAGACCGGGCCCTACTACGGGGGGCAGTACTTC.